Presented here are 2 T cell receptor beta chains from one specimen sequenced in a study of multiple sclerosis patients with progressive multifocal leukoencephalopathy. Stated time point: before natalizumab initiation. Profiled with immunoSEQ multiplex PCR; TCRdb holds only in-frame clones, not every one. The table shows more than 25,000 clones, with 88% occurring only once. Sequenced: PBMCs. Every receptor here comes from a human donor with multiple sclerosis.

This clone was seen just once. The V gene is TRBV2, the J gene TRBJ2-1; no clear D. Per the germline V gene, CDR1 is SNHLY and CDR2 is FYNNEI. This CDR3 contains 14 residues. V was shortened by 2 bases and J by 4 bases, with 9 bases between the two germline ends. The CDR3 here is CASSELMGYNEQFF. The CDR3, as DNA: TGTGCCAGCAGTGAATTGATGGGTTACAATGAGCAGTTCTTC.

In its sample, this clone was seen once. The chain combines TRBV13 with TRBJ2-2; unclear D gene. Looked up from germline, CDR1 is PRHDT and CDR2 is FYEKMQ (reference sequence). CDR3 length equals 12 residues. Trimming pared 0 bases from V and 6 bases from J, leaving 2 bases between. The CDR3: CASSLGAGELFF. CDR3 DNA: TGTGCCAGCAGCTTAGGTGCCGGGGAGCTGTTTTTT.